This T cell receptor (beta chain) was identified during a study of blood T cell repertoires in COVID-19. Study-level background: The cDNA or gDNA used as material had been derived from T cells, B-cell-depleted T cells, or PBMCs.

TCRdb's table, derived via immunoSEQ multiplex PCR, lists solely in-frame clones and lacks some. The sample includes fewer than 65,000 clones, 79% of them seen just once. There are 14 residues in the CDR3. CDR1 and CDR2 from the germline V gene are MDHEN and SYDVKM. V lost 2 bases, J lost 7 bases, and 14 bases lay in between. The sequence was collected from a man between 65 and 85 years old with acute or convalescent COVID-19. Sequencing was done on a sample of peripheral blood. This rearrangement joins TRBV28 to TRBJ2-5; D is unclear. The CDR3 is CASSLSTTTTTQYF. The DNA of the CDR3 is TGTGCCAGCAGTTTAAGCACTACCACTACGACCCAGTACTTC.